Listed below are T cell receptor beta chains from one sample, sequenced in a study of T cell responses to AZD1222 COVID-19 vaccine. Assay: immunoSEQ multiplex PCR; the TCRdb copy retains only in-frame clones and omits some. The data contain about 170,000 clones, approximately 88% of them singletons. Here the sequenced sample was peripheral blood, taken 28 days after the second AZD1222 dose. The receptors derive from an adult who received the AZD1222 COVID-19 vaccine. Each CDR3 is given with its conserved first and last residue.

CDR3 protein,V gene,J gene
CASSYSQESTDTQYF,TRBV6-2/TRBV6-3,TRBJ2-3
CASRQGEAYNSPLHF,TRBV25-1,TRBJ1-6
CASSSPGGQFF,TRBV5-1,TRBJ2-1
CASSLNHRDLANYGYTF,TRBV4-3,TRBJ1-2
CASSQGGRDWQPQHF,TRBV4-2,TRBJ1-5
CASSNAGRYEQYF,TRBV19,TRBJ2-7
CASSGDGLNYGYTF,TRBV2,TRBJ1-2
CASSLLAEQETQYF,TRBV7-2,TRBJ2-5
CASSWEGRGSPLHF,TRBV19,TRBJ1-6
CASSLDPGGYNEQFF,TRBV5-1,TRBJ2-1
CASSLDRVYTEAFF,TRBV6-2/TRBV6-3,TRBJ1-1
CASSPQRSGGYEQYF,TRBV7-9,TRBJ2-7
CASSQGVSNQPQHF,TRBV4-3,TRBJ1-5
CASSVTTRPYHNEQFF,TRBV9,TRBJ2-1
CASFPGTGVVEAFF,TRBV18,TRBJ1-1
CASRLQGWGTDTQYF,TRBV19,TRBJ2-3
CASSQPQTLNTEAFF,TRBV3-1/TRBV3-2,TRBJ1-1
CASSSRTGTDSGNTIYF,TRBV7-6,TRBJ1-3
CASSQPRTRAPHEQYF,TRBV4-1,TRBJ2-7
CASSLIRTSLSYEQYF,TRBV14,TRBJ2-7
CASSVRRMNTEAFF,TRBV2,TRBJ1-1
CASSLGGVGMNTEAFF,TRBV28,TRBJ1-1
CASSLEGFPYNEQFF,TRBV11-2,TRBJ2-1
CSVVPGTGTLEAFF,TRBV29-1,TRBJ1-1
CASSIFPLDRGLNTEAFF,TRBV19,TRBJ1-1
CASSPVTVRYNEQFF,TRBV7-7,TRBJ2-1
CASKGQGSNEKLFF,TRBV2,TRBJ1-4
CASSPGTGNPPLHF,TRBV7-9,TRBJ1-6
CASSRQGEAYGYTF,TRBV4-1,TRBJ1-2
CASSLEYYGYTF,TRBV5-4,TRBJ1-2